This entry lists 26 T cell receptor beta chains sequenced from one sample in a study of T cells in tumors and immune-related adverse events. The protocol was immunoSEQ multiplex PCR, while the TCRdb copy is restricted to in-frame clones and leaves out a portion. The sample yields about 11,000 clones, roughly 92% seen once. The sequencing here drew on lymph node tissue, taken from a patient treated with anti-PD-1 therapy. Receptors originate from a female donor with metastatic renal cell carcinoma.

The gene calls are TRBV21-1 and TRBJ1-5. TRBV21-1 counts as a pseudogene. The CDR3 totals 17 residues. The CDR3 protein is CASRQRLATWHHQPQHF. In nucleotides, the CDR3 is TGTGCCAGCAGACAACGCCTAGCTACATGGCATCATCAGCCCCAGCATTTT.

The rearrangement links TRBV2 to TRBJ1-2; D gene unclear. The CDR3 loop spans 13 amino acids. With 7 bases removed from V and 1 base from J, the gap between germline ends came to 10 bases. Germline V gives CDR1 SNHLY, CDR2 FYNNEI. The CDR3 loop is CASIAYGNYGYTF. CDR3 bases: TGTGCCAGCATCGCGTACGGTAACTATGGCTACACCTTC.

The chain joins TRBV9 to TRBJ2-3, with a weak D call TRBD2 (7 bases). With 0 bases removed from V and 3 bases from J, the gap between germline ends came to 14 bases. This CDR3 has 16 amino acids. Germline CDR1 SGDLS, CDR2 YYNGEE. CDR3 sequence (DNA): TGTGCCAGCAGCGTAGGTTCGGGGGGCCAAACAGATACGCAGTATTTT. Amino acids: CASSVGSGGQTDTQYF.

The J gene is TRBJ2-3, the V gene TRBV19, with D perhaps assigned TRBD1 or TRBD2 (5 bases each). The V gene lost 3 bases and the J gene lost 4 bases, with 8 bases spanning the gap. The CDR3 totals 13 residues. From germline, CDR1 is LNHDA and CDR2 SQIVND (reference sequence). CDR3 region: CASSMRGADTQYF. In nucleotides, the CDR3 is TGTGCCAGTAGTATGAGGGGCGCAGATACGCAGTATTTT. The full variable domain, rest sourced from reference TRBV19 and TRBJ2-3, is DGGITQSPKYLFRKEGQNVTLSCEQNLNHDAMYWYRQDPGQGLRLIYYSQIVNDFQKGDIAEGYSVSREKKESFPLTVTSAQKNPTAFYLCASSMRGADTQYFGPGTRLTVL.

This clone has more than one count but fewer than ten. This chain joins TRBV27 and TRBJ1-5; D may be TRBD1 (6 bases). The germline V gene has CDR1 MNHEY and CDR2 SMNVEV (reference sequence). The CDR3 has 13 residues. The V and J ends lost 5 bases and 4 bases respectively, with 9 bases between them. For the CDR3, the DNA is TGTGCCAGCAGTAGGGACAAGAATCAGCCCCAGCATTTT. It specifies CASSRDKNQPQHF.

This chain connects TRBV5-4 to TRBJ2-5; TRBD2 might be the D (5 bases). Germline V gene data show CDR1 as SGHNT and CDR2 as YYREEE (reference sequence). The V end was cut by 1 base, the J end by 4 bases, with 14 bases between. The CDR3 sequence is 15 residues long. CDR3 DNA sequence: TGTGCCAGCAGCTTGCGGTCCGAGGGCTCAGAGACCCAGTACTTC. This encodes CASSLRSEGSETQYF.

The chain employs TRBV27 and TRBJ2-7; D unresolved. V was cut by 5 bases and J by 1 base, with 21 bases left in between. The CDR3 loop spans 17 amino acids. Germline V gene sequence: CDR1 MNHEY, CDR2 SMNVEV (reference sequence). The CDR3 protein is CASSPRSSSFLSYEQYF. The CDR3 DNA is TGTGCCAGCAGTCCCCGGTCTAGTTCATTTCTATCCTACGAGCAGTACTTC.

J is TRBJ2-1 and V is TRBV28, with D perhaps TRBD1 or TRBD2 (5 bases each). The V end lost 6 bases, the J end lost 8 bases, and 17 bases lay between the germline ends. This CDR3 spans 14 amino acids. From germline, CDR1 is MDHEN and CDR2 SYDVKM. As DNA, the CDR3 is TGTGCCAGCAGCCCAGGGCTAGGGAGTGATGAGCAGTTCTTC. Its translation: CASSPGLGSDEQFF.

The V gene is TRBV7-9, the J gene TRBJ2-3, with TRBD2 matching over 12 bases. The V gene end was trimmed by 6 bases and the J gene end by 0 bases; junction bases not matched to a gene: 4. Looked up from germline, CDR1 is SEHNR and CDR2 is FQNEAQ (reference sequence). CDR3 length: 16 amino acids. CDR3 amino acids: CASRRLAGGSTDTQYF. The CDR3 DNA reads TGTGCCAGCAGACGGCTAGCGGGAGGGAGCACAGATACGCAGTATTTT. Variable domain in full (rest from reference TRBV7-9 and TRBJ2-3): DTGVSQNPRHKITKRGQNVTFRCDPISEHNRLYWYRQTLGQGPEFLTYFQNEAQLEKSRLLSDRFSAERPKGSFSTLEIQRTEQGDSAMYLCASRRLAGGSTDTQYFGPGTRLTVL.

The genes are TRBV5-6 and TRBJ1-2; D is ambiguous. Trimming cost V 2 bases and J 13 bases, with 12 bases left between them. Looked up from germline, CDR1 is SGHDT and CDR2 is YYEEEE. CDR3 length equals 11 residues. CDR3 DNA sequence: TGTGCCAGCAGCTTACCTGGTCGGTTCACCTTC. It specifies CASSLPGRFTF.

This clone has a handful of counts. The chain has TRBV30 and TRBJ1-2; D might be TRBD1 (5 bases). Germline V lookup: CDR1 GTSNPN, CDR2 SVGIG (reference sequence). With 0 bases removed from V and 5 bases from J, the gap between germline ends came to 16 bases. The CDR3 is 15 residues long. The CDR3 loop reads CAWSVPREAVYGYTF. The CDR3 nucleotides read TGTGCCTGGAGTGTACCCAGGGAGGCGGTATATGGCTACACCTTC.

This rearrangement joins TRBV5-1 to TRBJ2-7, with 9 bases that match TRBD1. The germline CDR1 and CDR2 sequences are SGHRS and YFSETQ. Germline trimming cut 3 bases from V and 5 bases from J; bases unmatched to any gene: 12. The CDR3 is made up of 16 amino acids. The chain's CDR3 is CASSSGEQGALNEQYF. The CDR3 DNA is TGCGCCAGCAGCTCGGGGGAACAGGGGGCGTTGAACGAGCAGTACTTC. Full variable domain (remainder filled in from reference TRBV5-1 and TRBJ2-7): KAGVTQTPRYLIKTRGQQVTLSCSPISGHRSVSWYQQTPGQGLQFLFEYFSETQRNKGNFPGRFSGRQFSNSRSEMNVSTLELGDSALYLCASSSGEQGALNEQYFGPGTRLTVT.

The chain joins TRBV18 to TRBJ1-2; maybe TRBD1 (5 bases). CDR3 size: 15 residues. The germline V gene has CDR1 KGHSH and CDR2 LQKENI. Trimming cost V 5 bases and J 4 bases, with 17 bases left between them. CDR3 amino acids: CASSSPTDSFYGYTF. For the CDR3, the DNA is TGTGCCAGCTCATCTCCCACCGACAGCTTCTATGGCTACACCTTC.

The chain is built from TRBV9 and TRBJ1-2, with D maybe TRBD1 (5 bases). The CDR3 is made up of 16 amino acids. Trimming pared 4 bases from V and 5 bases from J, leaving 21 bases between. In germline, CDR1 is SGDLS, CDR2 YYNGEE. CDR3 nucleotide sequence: TGTGCCAGCAGCCCCCAGAGTACGGGGCCCCAATATGGCTACACCTTC. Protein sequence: CASSPQSTGPQYGYTF.

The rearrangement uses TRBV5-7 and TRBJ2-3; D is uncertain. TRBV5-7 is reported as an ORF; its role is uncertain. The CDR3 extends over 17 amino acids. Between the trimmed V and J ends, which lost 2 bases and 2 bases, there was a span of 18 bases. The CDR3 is CASSFKLSGGVTDTQYF. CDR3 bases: TGTGCCAGCAGCTTCAAACTCTCGGGTGGAGTCACAGATACGCAGTATTTT.

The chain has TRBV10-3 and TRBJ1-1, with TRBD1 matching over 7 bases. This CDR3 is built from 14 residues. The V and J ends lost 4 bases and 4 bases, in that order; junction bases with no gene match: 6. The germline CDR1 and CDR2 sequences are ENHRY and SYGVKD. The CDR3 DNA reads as TGTGCCATCAGTGGGCGACAGGGAGGCACTGAAGCTTTCTTT. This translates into CAISGRQGGTEAFF.

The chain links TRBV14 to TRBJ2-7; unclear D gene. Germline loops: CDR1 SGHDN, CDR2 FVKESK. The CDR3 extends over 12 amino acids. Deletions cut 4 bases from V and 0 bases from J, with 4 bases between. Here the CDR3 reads CASSRSSYEQYF. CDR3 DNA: TGTGCCAGCAGCCGGAGCTCCTACGAGCAGTACTTC.

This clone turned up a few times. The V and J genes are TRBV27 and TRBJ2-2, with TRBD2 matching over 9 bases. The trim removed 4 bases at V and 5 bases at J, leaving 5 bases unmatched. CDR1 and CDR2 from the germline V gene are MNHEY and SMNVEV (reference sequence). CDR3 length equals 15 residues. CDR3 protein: CASSWAGGRTGELFF. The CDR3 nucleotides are TGTGCCAGCAGTTGGGCGGGGGGGAGGACCGGGGAGCTGTTTTTT.

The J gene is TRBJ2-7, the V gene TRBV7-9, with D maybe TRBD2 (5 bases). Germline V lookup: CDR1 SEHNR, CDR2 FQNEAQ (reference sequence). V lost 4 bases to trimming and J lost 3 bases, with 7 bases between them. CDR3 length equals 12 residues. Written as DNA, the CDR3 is TGTGCCAGCAGCTCCGACTACTACGAGCAGTACTTC. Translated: CASSSDYYEQYF.

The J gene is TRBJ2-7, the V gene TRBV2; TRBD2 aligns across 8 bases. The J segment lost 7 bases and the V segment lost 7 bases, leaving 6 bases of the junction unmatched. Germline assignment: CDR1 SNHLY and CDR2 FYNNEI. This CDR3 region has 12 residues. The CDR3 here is CASIGGGLEQYF. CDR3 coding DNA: TGTGCCAGCATTGGCGGGGGGTTAGAGCAGTACTTC. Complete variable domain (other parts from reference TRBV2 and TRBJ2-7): EPEVTQTPSHQVTQMGQEVILRCVPISNHLYFYWYRQILGQKVEFLVSFYNNEISEKSEIFDDQFSVERPDGSNFTLKIRSTKLEDSAMYFCASIGGGLEQYFGPGTRLTVT.

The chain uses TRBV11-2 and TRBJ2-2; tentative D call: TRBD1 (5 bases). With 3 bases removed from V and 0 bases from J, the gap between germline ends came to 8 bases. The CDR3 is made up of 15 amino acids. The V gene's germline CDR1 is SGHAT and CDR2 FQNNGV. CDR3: CASSFQGSNTGELFF. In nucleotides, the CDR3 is TGTGCCAGCAGCTTCCAGGGATCGAACACCGGGGAGCTGTTTTTT.

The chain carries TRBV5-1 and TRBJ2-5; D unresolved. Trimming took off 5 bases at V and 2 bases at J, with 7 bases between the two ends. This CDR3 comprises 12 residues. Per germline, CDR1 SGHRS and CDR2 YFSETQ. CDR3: CASREQQETQYF. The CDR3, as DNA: TGCGCCAGCAGGGAGCAACAAGAGACCCAGTACTTC. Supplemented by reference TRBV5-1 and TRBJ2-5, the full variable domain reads KAGVTQTPRYLIKTRGQQVTLSCSPISGHRSVSWYQQTPGQGLQFLFEYFSETQRNKGNFPGRFSGRQFSNSRSEMNVSTLELGDSALYLCASREQQETQYFGPGTRLLVL.

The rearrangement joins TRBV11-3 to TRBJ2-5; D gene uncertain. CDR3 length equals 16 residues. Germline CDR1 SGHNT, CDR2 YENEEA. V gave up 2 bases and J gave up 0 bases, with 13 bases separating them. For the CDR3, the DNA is TGTGCCAGCAGCTTATATGGATCAGCCGACCAAGAGACCCAGTACTTC. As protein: CASSLYGSADQETQYF.

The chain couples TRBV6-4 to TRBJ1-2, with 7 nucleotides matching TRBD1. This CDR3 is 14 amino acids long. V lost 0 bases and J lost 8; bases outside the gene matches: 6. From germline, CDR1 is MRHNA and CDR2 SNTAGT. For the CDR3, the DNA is TGTGCCAGCAGTGACTCTAACAGGGGAGGCGGCTACACCTTC. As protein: CASSDSNRGGGYTF.

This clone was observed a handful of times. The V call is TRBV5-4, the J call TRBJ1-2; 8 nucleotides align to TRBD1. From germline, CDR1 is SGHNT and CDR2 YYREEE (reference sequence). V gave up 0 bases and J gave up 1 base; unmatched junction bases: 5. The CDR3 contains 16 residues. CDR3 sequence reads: CASSLGRGRFNYGYTF. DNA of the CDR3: TGTGCCAGCAGCTTGGGCAGGGGGCGCTTTAACTATGGCTACACCTTC. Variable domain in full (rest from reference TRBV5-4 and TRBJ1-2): ETGVTQSPTHLIKTRGQQVTLRCSSQSGHNTVSWYQQALGQGPQFIFQYYREEENGRGNFPPRFSGLQFPNYSSELNVNALELDDSALYLCASSLGRGRFNYGYTFGSGTRLTVV.

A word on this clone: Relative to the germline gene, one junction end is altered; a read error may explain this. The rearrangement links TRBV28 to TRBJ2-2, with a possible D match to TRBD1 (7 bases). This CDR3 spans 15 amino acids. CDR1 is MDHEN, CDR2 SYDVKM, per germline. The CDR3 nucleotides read TGTGCCAGCAGTCCCCAGGGGGGTAGACACCGGGGAGCTGTTTTT. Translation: CASSPQGGRHRGAVF.